The 21 T cell receptor beta chains below come from one sample, sequenced in a study of cytomegalovirus exposure and HLA in healthy donors. The study ran its PCR with 60 Vbeta and 13 Jbeta primers. Produced via immunoSEQ multiplex PCR; TCRdb's table is partial and in-frame only. The sample consists of about 130,000 clones, around three quarters of them appearing once. The sample taken for sequencing was PBMCs. The receptors originated from a woman aged 50 to 60 in good health and CMV-seronegative.

This clone has only a few counts. The chain employs TRBV6-5 and TRBJ2-1; 11 nucleotides agree with TRBD2. This CDR3 has 14 residues. Looked up from germline, CDR1 is MNHEY and CDR2 is SVGAGI. The trim removed 5 bases at V and 9 bases at J, leaving 6 bases unmatched. CDR3 region: CASSALAGVSEQFF. The CDR3 DNA is TGTGCCAGCAGTGCACTAGCGGGAGTCTCTGAGCAGTTCTTC.

V gene TRBV29-1 combines with J gene TRBJ2-1, with D possibly being TRBD1 (6 bases). The V end lost 6 bases, the J end lost 6 bases, and 9 bases lay between the germline ends. The CDR3 covers 11 residues. Germline-derived CDR1 and CDR2 are SQVTM and ANQGSEA. This CDR3 is CSVEQGNEQFF. Here the CDR3 DNA reads TGCAGCGTGGAACAGGGCAATGAGCAGTTCTTC.

This clone was counted a few times. The chain uses TRBV7-2 and TRBJ1-2, with 7 nucleotides matching TRBD1. The CDR3 consists of 15 residues. Trimming cost V 0 bases and J 6 bases; bases outside gene matches: 7. CDR1 and CDR2 (germline): SGHTA, FQGNSA. CDR3 in DNA: TGTGCCAGCAGCTTAGCCTCCGGGACAGTGCATGGCTACACCTTC. Encoded protein: CASSLASGTVHGYTF.

The chain is built from TRBV28 and TRBJ2-5; TRBD1 matches 8 bases. Trimming cost V 2 bases and J 5 bases; bases outside gene matches: 4. Looked up from germline, CDR1 is MDHEN and CDR2 is SYDVKM. The CDR3 length is 14 residues. DNA for the CDR3: TGTGCCAGCAGTTTACTGGCAGGGGGCGAGACCCAGTACTTC. It is translated as CASSLLAGGETQYF.

The rearrangement uses TRBV28 and TRBJ1-3; no clear D gene. The CDR3 has 17 residues. Germline lookup yields CDR1 MDHEN and CDR2 SYDVKM. V lost 4 bases, J lost 1 base, and 17 bases lay in between. As DNA, the CDR3 is TGTGCCAGCAGTTATAAACTAAGCGAGGGTTCTGGAAACACCATATATTTT. Protein product: CASSYKLSEGSGNTIYF.

As regards this clone: The junction does not match germline at one end; this may be a read error. Other DNA sequences in the sample encode the same CDR3. The chain carries TRBV27 and TRBJ2-2; perhaps TRBD2 as D (6 bases). CDR1 is MNHEY and CDR2 is SMNVEV in the germline V gene (reference sequence). The CDR3 is 15 amino acids. CDR3 residues: CASSLSAGNTGELFF. The DNA of the CDR3 is TGTGCCAGCAGTTTATCTGCGGGGAACACCGGGGAGCTATTTTTT.

V usage is TRBV5-5 and J usage is TRBJ1-4; D is uncertain. The CDR3 consists of 16 residues. Germline V lookup: CDR1 SGHKS, CDR2 YYEKEE (reference sequence). Trimming pared 3 bases from V and 7 bases from J, leaving 19 bases between. CDR3 residues: CASSSQLVGSFEKLFF. Written as DNA, the CDR3 is TGTGCCAGCAGCTCACAGCTCGTGGGGAGTTTTGAAAAACTGTTTTTT.

The chain combines TRBV7-9 with TRBJ1-2, with TRBD1 as a possible D gene (5 bases). The CDR3 extends over 16 amino acids. In germline, CDR1 is SEHNR, CDR2 FQNEAQ (reference sequence). The V end was cut by 0 bases, the J end by 0 bases, with 11 bases between. CDR3 DNA sequence: TGTGCCAGCAGCTTAGCTCGTAGGGGAACTAACTATGGCTACACCTTC. It is translated as CASSLARRGTNYGYTF.

CDR3 loop: CASSEGTDEKLFF. The CDR3 coding sequence is TGTGCCAGCAGTGAGGGGACAGATGAAAAACTGTTTTTT. This rearrangement joins TRBV25-1 to TRBJ1-4; 7 bases are a match to TRBD1. V gave up 3 bases and J gave up 6 bases; unmatched junction bases: 1. There are 13 residues in the CDR3. The germline V gene has CDR1 MGHDK and CDR2 SYGVNS.

The chain joins TRBV30 to TRBJ2-2; weak D call: TRBD1 (6 bases). The CDR3 contains 14 residues. Germline V gene data show CDR1 as GTSNPN and CDR2 as SVGIG (reference sequence). The germline V and J ends were trimmed by 4 bases and 1 base, with 10 bases remaining between them. CDR3 nucleotide sequence: TGTGCCTGGAAGTCAGGGGTGAACACCGGGGAGCTGTTTTTT. Protein: CAWKSGVNTGELFF.

Points on this clone: The sample contains more than one DNA sequence encoding this CDR3. The rearrangement links TRBV7-2 to TRBJ2-7; D unclear. The CDR3 runs to 14 residues. V was pared by 5 bases and J by 3 bases, with 14 bases between. Germline V gene sequence: CDR1 SGHTA, CDR2 FQGNSA. CDR3 nucleotide sequence: TGTGCCAGCAGCCCTCCAGGATCCAGCTACGAGCAGTACTTC. Protein sequence: CASSPPGSSYEQYF. The full variable domain, in which reference TRBV7-2 and TRBJ2-7 provide the parts outside the CDR3, is GAGVSQSPSNKVTEKGKDVELRCDPISGHTALYWYRQSLGQGLEFLIYFQGNSAPDKSGLPSDRFSAERTGGSVSTLTIQRTQQEDSAVYLCASSPPGSSYEQYFGPGTRLTVT.

The J gene is TRBJ1-6, the V gene TRBV25-1; maybe TRBD1 (5 bases). The V end was cut by 1 base, the J end by 8 bases, with 9 bases between. Germline V CDR1 and CDR2: MGHDK, SYGVNS. The CDR3 has 14 amino acids. CDR3 residues: CASSELGGDSPLHF. CDR3 bases: TGTGCCAGCAGTGAATTGGGGGGGGATTCACCCCTCCACTTT.

The J gene is TRBJ1-1, the V gene TRBV7-3; possible D gene TRBD1, 5 bases. This CDR3 contains 14 residues. Germline loops: CDR1 SGHTA, CDR2 FQGTGA. The V gene lost 3 bases and the J gene lost 0 bases, with 8 bases spanning the gap. CDR3 region: CASSLQGLNTEAFF. CDR3 bases: TGTGCCAGCAGCTTGCAGGGATTGAACACTGAAGCTTTCTTT.

The chain couples TRBV7-2 to TRBJ2-2; D is undetermined. The CDR3 has 13 residues. The V gene lost 3 bases and the J gene lost 7 bases, with 9 bases spanning the gap. Per germline, CDR1 SGHTA and CDR2 FQGNSA. CDR3 protein: CASSLSIGGELFF. CDR3 bases: TGTGCCAGCAGCTTGAGTATTGGCGGGGAGCTGTTTTTT.

V is TRBV7-2 and J is TRBJ1-1; D is ambiguous. The CDR3 has 14 residues. Per germline, CDR1 SGHTA and CDR2 FQGNSA. V lost 2 bases to trimming and J lost 0 bases, with 7 bases between them. The CDR3 sequence: CASSLRTLNTEAFF. The CDR3 nucleotides are TGTGCCAGCAGCTTAAGGACTTTGAACACTGAAGCTTTCTTT.

As concerns this clone: One end of the junction does not line up with germline, which may come from a read error. The V gene is TRBV5-4, the J gene TRBJ2-7; 11 bases fit TRBD1. Germline V gene lookup returns CDR1 SGHNT and CDR2 YYREEE (reference sequence). There are 12 residues in the CDR3. In DNA form, the CDR3 reads TGTGCCAGCAGCTCGGACAGGGGGCGCGGGGACTTC. Protein: CASSSDRGRGDF.

V usage is TRBV5-1 and J usage is TRBJ2-7, with 7 bases aligning to TRBD1. Germline V gene lookup returns CDR1 SGHRS and CDR2 YFSETQ. Trimming at V came to 0 bases and at J to 2 bases, leaving 2 bases not matched to a gene. The CDR3 runs 14 residues. In nucleotides, the CDR3 is TGCGCCAGCAGCTTGGGTACAGGGGCCTACGAGCAGTACTTC. Residues: CASSLGTGAYEQYF.

The gene calls are TRBV7-2 and TRBJ2-7; 8 bases map to TRBD1. Looked up from germline, CDR1 is SGHTA and CDR2 is FQGNSA. The CDR3 runs 15 residues. After removal of 4 bases from V and 6 bases from J, the junction contained 11 bases not matched to a gene. This CDR3 reads CASSSLWGQAGEQYF. CDR3 sequence (DNA): TGTGCCAGCAGCTCCCTCTGGGGACAGGCGGGCGAGCAGTACTTC.

This clone has only a few counts. V gene TRBV7-3 combines with J gene TRBJ2-1, with D maybe TRBD1 (6 bases). Trimming stripped 4 bases from V and 4 bases from J, with 17 bases between. The CDR3 totals 16 residues. Germline CDR1 SGHTA, CDR2 FQGTGA. CDR3 sequence reads: CASSSQAGTQYNEQFF. CDR3 nucleotides: TGTGCCAGCAGCTCCCAGGCCGGGACACAATACAATGAGCAGTTCTTC.

In this sample, this clone turned up a few times. The V gene is TRBV4-1, the J gene TRBJ2-1, with TRBD2 identical over 8 bases. This CDR3 is built from 17 residues. CDR1 and CDR2 (germline): MGHRA, YSYEKL. The junction had 7 bases not matched to a gene; V was cut back by 3 bases and J by 0 bases. The CDR3 DNA follows: TGCGCCAGCAGCCACGGACTAGCACTGAGCTCCTACAATGAGCAGTTCTTC. It is translated as CASSHGLALSSYNEQFF.

The chain employs TRBV28 and TRBJ1-5; no clear D. Germline lookup yields CDR1 MDHEN and CDR2 SYDVKM. The CDR3 spans 14 residues. With 6 bases removed from V and 4 bases from J, the gap between germline ends came to 13 bases. CDR3 DNA sequence: TGTGCCAGCAGAGAAGGGAGGAGAAATCAGCCCCAGCATTTT. It is translated as CASREGRRNQPQHF. Complete variable domain (other parts from reference TRBV28 and TRBJ1-5): DVKVTQSSRYLVKRTGEKVFLECVQDMDHENMFWYRQDPGLGLRLIYFSYDVKMKEKGDIPEGYSVSREKKERFSLILESASTNQTSMYLCASREGRRNQPQHFGDGTRLSIL.